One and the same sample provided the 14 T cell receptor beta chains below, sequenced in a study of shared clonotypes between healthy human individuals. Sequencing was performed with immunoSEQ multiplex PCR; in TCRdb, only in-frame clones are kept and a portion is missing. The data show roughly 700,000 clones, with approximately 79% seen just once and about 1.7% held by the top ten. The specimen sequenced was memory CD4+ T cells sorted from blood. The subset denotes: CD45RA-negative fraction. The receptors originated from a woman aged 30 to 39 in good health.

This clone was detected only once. The DNA for the CDR3 is TGTGCCAGCAGTGTTGTGACCGCGGGGGGGCAGCCCCAGCATTTT. Translated, it gives CASSVVTAGGQPQHF. This chain connects TRBV6-1 to TRBJ1-5; a weak D match, TRBD1 (5 bases). CDR3 length: 15 residues. Germline loops: CDR1 MNHNS, CDR2 SASEGT. V was cut by 4 bases and J by 7 bases, with 17 bases left in between.

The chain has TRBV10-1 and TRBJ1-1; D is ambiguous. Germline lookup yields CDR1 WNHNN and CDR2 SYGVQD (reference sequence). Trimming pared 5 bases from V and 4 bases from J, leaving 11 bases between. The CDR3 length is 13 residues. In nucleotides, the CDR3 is TGCGCCAGCAGTACCCAGACCGCCACTGAAGCTTTCTTT. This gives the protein CASSTQTATEAFF.

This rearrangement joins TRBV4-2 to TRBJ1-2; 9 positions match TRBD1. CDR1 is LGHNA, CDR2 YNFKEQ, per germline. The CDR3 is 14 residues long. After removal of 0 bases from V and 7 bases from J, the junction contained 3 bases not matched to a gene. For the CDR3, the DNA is TGTGCCAGCAGCCAAGAGGCGACAGGGGGTGGCTACACCTTC. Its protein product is CASSQEATGGGYTF.

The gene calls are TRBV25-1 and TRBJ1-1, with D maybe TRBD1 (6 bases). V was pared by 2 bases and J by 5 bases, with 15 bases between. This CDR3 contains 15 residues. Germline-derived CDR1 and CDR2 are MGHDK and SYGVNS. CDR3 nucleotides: TGTGCCAGCAGTGAAGCCATTGGGGGGCATACTGAAGCTTTCTTT. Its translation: CASSEAIGGHTEAFF.

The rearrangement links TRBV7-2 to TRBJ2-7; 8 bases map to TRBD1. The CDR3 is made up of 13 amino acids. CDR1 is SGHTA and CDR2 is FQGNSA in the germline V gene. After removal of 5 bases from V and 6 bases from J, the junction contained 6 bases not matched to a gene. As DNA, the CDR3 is TGTGCCAGCAGCGCCCCTACAGGGGGCGAGCAGTACTTC. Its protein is CASSAPTGGEQYF.

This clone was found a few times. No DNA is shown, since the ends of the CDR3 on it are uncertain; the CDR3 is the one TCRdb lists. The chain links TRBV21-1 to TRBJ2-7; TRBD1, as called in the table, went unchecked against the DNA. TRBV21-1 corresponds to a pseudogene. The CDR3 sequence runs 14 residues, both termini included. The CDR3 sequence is CASSWGQGSYEQYF.

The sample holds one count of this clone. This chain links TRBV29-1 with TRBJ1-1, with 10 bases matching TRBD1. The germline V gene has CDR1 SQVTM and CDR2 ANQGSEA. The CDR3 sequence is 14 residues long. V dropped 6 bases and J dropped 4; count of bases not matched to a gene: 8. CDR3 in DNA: TGCAGCGTGGCCCGACAGGGGGCCATCACTGAAGCTTTCTTT. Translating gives CSVARQGAITEAFF.

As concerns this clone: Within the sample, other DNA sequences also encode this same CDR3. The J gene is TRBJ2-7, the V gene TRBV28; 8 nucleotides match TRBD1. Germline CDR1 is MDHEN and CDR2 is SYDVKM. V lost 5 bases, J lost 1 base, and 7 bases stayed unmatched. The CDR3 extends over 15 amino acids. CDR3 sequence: CASSLSTGGSYEQYF. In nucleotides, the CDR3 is TGTGCCAGCAGTCTAAGTACAGGGGGGTCCTACGAGCAGTACTTC.

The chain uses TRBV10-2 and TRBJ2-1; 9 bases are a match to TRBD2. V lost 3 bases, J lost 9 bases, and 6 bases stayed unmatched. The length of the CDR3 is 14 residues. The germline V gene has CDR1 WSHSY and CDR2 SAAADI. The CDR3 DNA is TGCGCCAGCAGTGATCCCGGGACTAGCAGTGAGCAGTTCTTC. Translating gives CASSDPGTSSEQFF.

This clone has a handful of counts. This chain's CDR3 is CASSPPLALRSSGELFF. The CDR3 DNA is TGTGCCAGCAGTCCCCCTTTAGCCCTCCGGTCCTCCGGGGAGCTGTTTTTT. The V and J genes are TRBV28 and TRBJ2-2; D is undetermined. CDR1 and CDR2 (germline): MDHEN, SYDVKM. V was pared by 5 bases and J by 6 bases, with 22 bases between. This CDR3 comprises 17 residues. Variable domain in full (rest from reference TRBV28 and TRBJ2-2): DVKVTQSSRYLVKRTGEKVFLECVQDMDHENMFWYRQDPGLGLRLIYFSYDVKMKEKGDIPEGYSVSREKKERFSLILESASTNQTSMYLCASSPPLALRSSGELFFGEGSRLTVL.

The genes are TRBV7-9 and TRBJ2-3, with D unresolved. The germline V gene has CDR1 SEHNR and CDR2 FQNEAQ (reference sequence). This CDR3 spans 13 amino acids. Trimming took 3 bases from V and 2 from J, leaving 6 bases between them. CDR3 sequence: CASSFAATDTQYF. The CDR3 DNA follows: TGTGCCAGCAGCTTCGCCGCCACAGATACGCAGTATTTT. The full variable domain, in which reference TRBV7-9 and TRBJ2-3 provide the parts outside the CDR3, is DTGVSQNPRHKITKRGQNVTFRCDPISEHNRLYWYRQTLGQGPEFLTYFQNEAQLEKSRLLSDRFSAERPKGSFSTLEIQRTEQGDSAMYLCASSFAATDTQYFGPGTRLTVL.

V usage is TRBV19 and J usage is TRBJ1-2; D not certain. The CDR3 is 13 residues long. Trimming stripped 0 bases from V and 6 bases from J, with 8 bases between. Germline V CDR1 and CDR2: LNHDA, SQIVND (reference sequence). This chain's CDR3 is CASSIDLMNGYTF. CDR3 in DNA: TGTGCCAGTAGTATAGATCTAATGAATGGCTACACCTTC.

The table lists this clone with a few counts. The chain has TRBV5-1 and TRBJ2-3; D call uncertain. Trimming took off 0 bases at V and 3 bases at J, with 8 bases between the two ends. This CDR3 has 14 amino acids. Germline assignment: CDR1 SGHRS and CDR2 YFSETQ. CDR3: CASSLAEATDTQYF. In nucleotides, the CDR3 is TGCGCCAGCAGCTTGGCCGAAGCGACAGATACGCAGTATTTT.

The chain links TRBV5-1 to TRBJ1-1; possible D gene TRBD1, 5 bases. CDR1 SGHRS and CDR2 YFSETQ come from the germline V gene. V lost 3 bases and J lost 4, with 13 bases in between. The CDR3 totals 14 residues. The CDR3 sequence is CASSSQAGTTEAFF. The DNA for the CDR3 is TGCGCCAGCAGCTCCCAGGCGGGGACCACTGAAGCTTTCTTT.